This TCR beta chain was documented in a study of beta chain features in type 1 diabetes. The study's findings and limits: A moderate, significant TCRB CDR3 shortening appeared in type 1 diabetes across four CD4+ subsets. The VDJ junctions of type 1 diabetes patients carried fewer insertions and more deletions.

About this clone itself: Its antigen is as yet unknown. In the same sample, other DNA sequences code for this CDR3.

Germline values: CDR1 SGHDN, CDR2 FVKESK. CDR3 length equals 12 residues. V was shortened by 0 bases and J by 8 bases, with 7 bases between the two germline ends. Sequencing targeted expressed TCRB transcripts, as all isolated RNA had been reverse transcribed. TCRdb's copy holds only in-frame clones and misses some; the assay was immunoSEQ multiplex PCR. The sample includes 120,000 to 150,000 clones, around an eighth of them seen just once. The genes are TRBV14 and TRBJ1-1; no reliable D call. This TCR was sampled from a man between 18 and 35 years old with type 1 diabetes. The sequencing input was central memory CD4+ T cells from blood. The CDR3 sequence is CASSQDSGEAFF. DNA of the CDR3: TGTGCCAGCAGCCAAGATTCGGGGGAAGCTTTCTTT.